This passage covers 10 T cell receptor beta chains from one sample sequenced in a study of T cells in Graves' hyperthyroidism and ophthalmopathy. The CDR3 regions of TCR beta were amplified from RNA transcripts. TCR CDR3 regions were first amplified by RT-PCR with HTBI primers. TCRdb reanalysed the multiplex PCR reads using MiXCR and keeps one entry per CDR3 protein. The repertoire includes about 350,000 distinct CDR3 sequences, 15% to 20% of them detected once, and about a sixth sits in the top ten. The sample taken for sequencing was blood. Every receptor here comes from a woman between 40 and 50 years old with Graves' ophthalmopathy.

This clonotype has a count of ten or more. The chain couples TRBV20-1 to TRBJ2-7; D remains unclear. The germline V gene encodes CDR1 DFQATT and CDR2 SNEGSKA (reference sequence). V lost 0 bases and J lost 4, with 10 bases in between. This CDR3 contains 13 residues. In DNA form, the CDR3 reads TGCAGTGCTAGAGAACAACGGCTATACGAGCAGTACTTC. Its translation: CSAREQRLYEQYF.

At least ten counts were recorded for this clonotype. The V call is TRBV19, the J call TRBJ2-2; D may be TRBD2 (5 bases). The germline gives CDR1 LNHDA, CDR2 SQIVND (reference sequence). This CDR3 region has 18 residues. The V and J ends lost 4 bases and 0 bases respectively, with 18 bases between them. Written as DNA, the CDR3 is TGTGCCAGTAGTACAGACGTCCCGGGGAATCCGAACACCGGGGAGCTGTTTTTT. Encoded protein: CASSTDVPGNPNTGELFF.

This clonotype was seen more than once but under ten times. J is TRBJ2-7 and V is TRBV7-2; D unclear. Germline-derived CDR1 and CDR2 are SGHTA and FQGNSA. CDR3 length equals 12 residues. V shed 5 bases and J shed 7 bases, with 12 bases lying between them. CDR3 amino acids: CASSHIRPEQYF. Here the CDR3 DNA reads TGTGCCAGCAGCCATATACGCCCAGAGCAGTACTTC.

This clonotype occurred many times. The genes are TRBV20-1 and TRBJ1-5; TRBD1 aligns across 7 bases. V was pared by 6 bases and J by 4 bases, with 6 bases of the junction left unmatched. This CDR3 spans 13 amino acids. Germline V gives CDR1 DFQATT, CDR2 SNEGSKA (reference sequence). The CDR3 loop reads CSAGDRENQPQHF. The CDR3 DNA is TGCAGTGCAGGCGACAGGGAGAATCAGCCCCAGCATTTT.

This clonotype was seen a few times. The chain links TRBV5-4 to TRBJ2-3, with 7 bases matching TRBD2. This CDR3 contains 14 residues. V was pared by 5 bases and J by 2 bases, with 5 bases of the junction left unmatched. Germline CDR1 reads SGHNT; CDR2 reads YYREEE (reference sequence). Here the CDR3 reads CASSVAGYTDTQYF. The CDR3 nucleotides read TGTGCCAGCAGTGTAGCGGGTTACACAGATACGCAGTATTTT.

This clonotype was observed at least ten times. This chain connects TRBV12-3 or TRBV12-4 to TRBJ1-5; the D gene is possibly TRBD1 (5 bases). Trimming cost V 3 bases and J 2 bases, with 11 bases left between them. This CDR3 region has 15 residues. DNA for the CDR3: TGTGCCAGCAGTTTGGGGGTGTCGGGCAATCAGCCCCAGCATTTT. This encodes CASSLGVSGNQPQHF.

There are many counts of this clonotype. V usage is TRBV27 and J usage is TRBJ2-3; possible D gene TRBD2, 6 bases. Germline-derived CDR1 and CDR2 are MNHEY and SMNVEV (reference sequence). The CDR3 runs 17 residues. Trimming left V 5 bases short and J 2 bases short, with 20 bases between. The DNA for the CDR3 is TGTGCCAGCAGTCCTTTTGTAGGAGGGGAGGACACAGATACGCAGTATTTT. Encoded protein: CASSPFVGGEDTDTQYF.

This clonotype was found many times. The genes are TRBV5-6 and TRBJ1-6; D not resolved. The germline CDR1 and CDR2 sequences are SGHDT and YYEEEE. Between the trimmed V and J ends, which lost 2 bases and 9 bases, there was a span of 9 bases. CDR3 length equals 13 residues. CDR3 sequence: CASSFDQTSPLHF. The CDR3 DNA follows: TGTGCCAGCAGCTTTGATCAAACTTCACCCCTCCACTTT.

This chain joins TRBV12-3 or TRBV12-4 and TRBJ2-7, with 7 bases that match TRBD2. V lost 8 bases to trimming and J lost 3 bases; unmatched junction nucleotides: 7. The CDR3 contains 13 residues. The CDR3 DNA sequence: TGTGCCAGCTCTCGGGCGGGGGACTACGAGCAGTACTTC. Its translation is CASSRAGDYEQYF.

This clonotype showed up many times. V and J are TRBV5-1 and TRBJ2-5; D gene ambiguous. The germline V and J ends were trimmed by 4 bases and 2 bases, with 9 bases remaining between them. Germline CDR1 SGHRS, CDR2 YFSETQ. This CDR3 comprises 13 residues. This chain's CDR3 is CASSQVGQETQYF. CDR3 nucleotide sequence: TGCGCCAGCAGCCAAGTGGGGCAAGAGACCCAGTACTTC. Using reference TRBV5-1 and TRBJ2-5 for the parts outside the CDR3, the full variable domain is KAGVTQTPRYLIKTRGQQVTLSCSPISGHRSVSWYQQTPGQGLQFLFEYFSETQRNKGNFPGRFSGRQFSNSRSEMNVSTLELGDSALYLCASSQVGQETQYFGPGTRLLVL.